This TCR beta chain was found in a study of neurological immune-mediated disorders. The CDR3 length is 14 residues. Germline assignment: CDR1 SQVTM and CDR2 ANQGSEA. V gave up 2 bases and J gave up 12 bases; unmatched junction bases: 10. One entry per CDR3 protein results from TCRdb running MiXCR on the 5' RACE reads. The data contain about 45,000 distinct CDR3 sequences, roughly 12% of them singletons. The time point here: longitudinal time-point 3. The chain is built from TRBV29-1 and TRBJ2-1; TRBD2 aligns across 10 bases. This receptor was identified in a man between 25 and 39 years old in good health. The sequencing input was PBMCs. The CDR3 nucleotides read TGCAGCGTTGAATTGGCTAGCGGGGGTCACCCGCAGTTCTTC. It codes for CSVELASGGHPQFF.